The clone carrying this T cell receptor (beta chain) was seen many times. The CDR3 contains 15 residues. This entry belongs to a study of T-cell memory formation after mild COVID-19. TCRdb reprocessed the 5' RACE reads with MiXCR, giving one entry per CDR3 protein. The sample yields 150,000 to 200,000 distinct CDR3 sequences, roughly 14% seen once. The TCR was taken from an adult woman who had mild COVID-19 (a few samples of this study predate the infection). Cell type and time point are not known. Sequencing was carried out using PBMCs or a T cell subset sorted from them (not recorded which). The V and J genes are TRBV21-1 and TRBJ2-7; the D call of TRBD1 is as the table states it, not checked on the DNA. TRBV21-1 constitutes a pseudogene. The CDR3 DNA reads as TGTGCCAGCAGCCTCAACTTTTGTCGGGACTACGAGCAGTACTTC. Translated, it gives CASSLNFCRDYEQYF.